This T cell receptor beta chain was sequenced during a study of cytomegalovirus exposure and HLA in healthy donors. Study-wide background: The approximately 720 first-cohort repertoires and the 100 to 150 validation repertoires shared the same platform, a later analysis reported.

Overall study results and limits: Most TCRs appeared rarely, but some public TCRs recurred in many donors. Under in vitro conditions, three CMV-associated chains were confirmed as specific for CMV antigens.

The table came from immunoSEQ multiplex PCR; TCRdb's copy has only in-frame clones and leaves some out. The sample shows about 260,000 clones, around 90% of them seen only once. About this clone: Its antigen is not known.

Trimming removed 5 bases from V and 1 base from J; junction bases left unmatched: 5. The CDR3 is 15 residues long. Germline loops: CDR1 SGHVS, CDR2 FQNEAQ. Input material: PBMCs. The sequence came from a woman between 25 and 40 years old in good health and CMV-seronegative. V gene TRBV7-8 combines with J gene TRBJ1-1; 9 positions agree with TRBD1. CDR3 coding DNA: TGTGCCAGCAGCCCGTGGACAGGGGCGAACACTGAAGCTTTCTTT. It yields the protein CASSPWTGANTEAFF.